These 14 T cell receptor beta chains came from one sample sequenced in a study of tumor-infiltrating lymphocytes in localized non-small cell lung cancer (dated by TCRdb to the early 2020s). The library was built by means of the immunoSEQ multiplex PCR assay. This immuneACCESS table, as held by TCRdb, lists in-frame sequences with V and J called but not all clones. Of the missing ones, under half trace to an unresolved V gene in checked studies; the others have no known cause. The table for this sample lists 15,000 to 20,000 clones; roughly 73% of them were counted only once. The ten most abundant clones make up 4.3% of the sample. Source material: lung tumor tissue. These receptors were collected from a human donor with non-small cell lung cancer.

This chain joins TRBV9 and TRBJ2-3; the D gene could be TRBD1 or TRBD2 (5 bases each). The CDR3 is 17 residues long. V lost 0 bases and J lost 6, with 20 bases in between. Germline loops: CDR1 SGDLS, CDR2 YYNGEE. The CDR3 loop is CASSVGLGGTVQDTQYF. The CDR3 DNA follows: TGTGCCAGCAGCGTAGGTCTTGGGGGAACGGTACAGGATACGCAGTATTTT.

CDR3 DNA: TGCGCCAGCAGCTTGAATCAGGGGGCCGCGAGGGGTACTGAAGCTTTCTTT. It translates to CASSLNQGAARGTEAFF. The chain joins TRBV5-1 to TRBJ1-1, with 8 bases lining up with TRBD1. Trimming removed 1 base from V and 5 bases from J; junction bases left unmatched: 13. The CDR3 loop spans 17 amino acids. Germline CDR1 SGHRS, CDR2 YFSETQ. Filled out from reference TRBV5-1 and TRBJ1-1, the complete variable domain reads KAGVTQTPRYLIKTRGQQVTLSCSPISGHRSVSWYQQTPGQGLQFLFEYFSETQRNKGNFPGRFSGRQFSNSRSEMNVSTLELGDSALYLCASSLNQGAARGTEAFFGQGTRLTVV.

This clone was recorded a few times. V usage is TRBV6-1 and J usage is TRBJ1-5; perhaps TRBD1 as D (5 bases). Germline values: CDR1 MNHNS, CDR2 SASEGT. Between the trimmed V and J ends, which lost 3 bases and 9 bases, there was a span of 6 bases. The length of the CDR3 is 11 residues. The CDR3 is CASSEGGPQHF. The CDR3 DNA reads as TGTGCCAGCAGTGAGGGGGGGCCCCAGCATTTT.

J is TRBJ2-2 and V is TRBV7-3; D assignment may be TRBD1 or TRBD2 (5 bases each). Germline V gene data show CDR1 as SGHTA and CDR2 as FQGTGA. Deletions cut 2 bases from V and 1 base from J, with 11 bases between. The CDR3 is 16 amino acids. CDR3 in DNA: TGTGCCAGCAGCTTAGGGGGTCAGGGGAACACCGGGGAGCTGTTTTTT. Its translation is CASSLGGQGNTGELFF.

Worth noting for this clone: The sample has other DNA sequences that encode this CDR3 too. The chain couples TRBV28 to TRBJ2-7; possibly TRBD2 for D (7 bases). V dropped 5 bases and J dropped 2 bases, with 13 bases sitting between them. The CDR3 extends over 14 amino acids. Per the germline V gene, CDR1 is MDHEN and CDR2 is SYDVKM. The CDR3 region is CASSRAGATYEQYF. CDR3 nucleotide sequence: TGTGCCAGCAGTCGGGCGGGGGCGACCTACGAGCAGTACTTC.

The chain combines TRBV30 with TRBJ2-5, with 8 nucleotides matching TRBD2. V lost 3 bases, J lost 4 bases, and 19 bases stayed unmatched. The CDR3 extends over 18 amino acids. Per germline, CDR1 GTSNPN and CDR2 SVGIG (reference sequence). CDR3 region: CAWRPQLASGQGGETQYF. CDR3 in DNA: TGTGCCTGGAGGCCCCAATTGGCTAGCGGGCAAGGTGGAGAGACCCAGTACTTC.

The gene calls are TRBV9 and TRBJ1-2; the match to TRBD1 covers 10 bases. J lost 5 bases, V lost 2 bases, and 9 bases had no gene match. The CDR3 length is 16 residues. Germline values: CDR1 SGDLS, CDR2 YYNGEE. The CDR3 nucleotides read TGTGCCAGCAGCGTCGGTCCGGGACAGGGGAGGTATGGCTACACCTTC. Translated, it gives CASSVGPGQGRYGYTF.

This chain uses TRBV10-2 with TRBJ1-6; a weak D match, TRBD1 (5 bases). This CDR3 region has 16 residues. With 0 bases removed from V and 9 bases from J, the gap between germline ends came to 15 bases. Per the germline V gene, CDR1 is WSHSY and CDR2 is SAAADI. CDR3 DNA sequence: TGCGCCAGCAGTGAGTCATTGGCAGGGTTAGCTTCACCCCTCCACTTT. Translated, it gives CASSESLAGLASPLHF.

The chain has TRBV5-8 and TRBJ2-5, with D unclear. V was pared by 5 bases and J by 5 bases, with 19 bases between. Per germline, CDR1 SGHTS and CDR2 YDEGEE. The CDR3 extends over 15 amino acids. The DNA for the CDR3 is TGTGCCAGCAGAGCTCGAAAGCCCGTGCGGGAGACCCAGTACTTC. Protein: CASRARKPVRETQYF.

Only a few counts were recorded for this clone. CDR3 region: CASSLSGGEAFF. The CDR3 nucleotides are TGTGCCAGCAGTTTATCGGGCGGAGAAGCTTTCTTT. The rearrangement links TRBV27 to TRBJ1-1; D remains ambiguous. Germline loops: CDR1 MNHEY, CDR2 SMNVEV (reference sequence). The CDR3 totals 12 residues. V lost 0 bases and J 8 bases, leaving 7 bases between the germline ends.

This chain joins TRBV5-6 and TRBJ2-7, with D perhaps TRBD1 (5 bases). Germline CDR1 SGHDT, CDR2 YYEEEE. The CDR3 is made up of 13 amino acids. V was shortened by 1 base and J by 6 bases, with 11 bases between the two germline ends. The CDR3 loop reads CASSLTGIAEQYF. In DNA, the CDR3 is TGTGCCAGCAGCTTGACAGGAATAGCCGAGCAGTACTTC.

The CDR3 sequence is CASSLLGGNQPQHF. The CDR3 DNA is TGTGCCAGCAGTTTATTAGGGGGTAATCAGCCCCAGCATTTT. The gene calls are TRBV27 and TRBJ1-5, with D possibly matching TRBD1 (6 bases). Trimming pared 1 base from V and 4 bases from J, leaving 8 bases between. The CDR3 length is 14 residues. Per the germline V gene, CDR1 is MNHEY and CDR2 is SMNVEV (reference sequence).

This clone appeared once. The chain couples TRBV10-3 to TRBJ2-5, with TRBD2 identical over 14 bases. V was clipped by 5 bases and J by 2 bases; unmatched bases: 4. This CDR3 spans 16 amino acids. Germline V gene sequence: CDR1 ENHRY, CDR2 SYGVKD. The CDR3 loop reads CAISRLAGGSQETQYF. Here the CDR3 DNA reads TGTGCCATCAGTCGACTAGCGGGGGGGTCGCAAGAGACCCAGTACTTC.

This chain uses TRBV6-6 with TRBJ1-1, with 8 bases identical to TRBD1. Germline V gene data show CDR1 as MNHNY and CDR2 as SVGAGI (reference sequence). The CDR3 is 16 amino acids. Trimming cost V 4 bases and J 3 bases; bases outside gene matches: 10. The CDR3 reads CASSSTQGAAYTEAFF. CDR3 bases: TGTGCCAGCAGTTCGACTCAGGGGGCGGCTTACACTGAAGCTTTCTTT.